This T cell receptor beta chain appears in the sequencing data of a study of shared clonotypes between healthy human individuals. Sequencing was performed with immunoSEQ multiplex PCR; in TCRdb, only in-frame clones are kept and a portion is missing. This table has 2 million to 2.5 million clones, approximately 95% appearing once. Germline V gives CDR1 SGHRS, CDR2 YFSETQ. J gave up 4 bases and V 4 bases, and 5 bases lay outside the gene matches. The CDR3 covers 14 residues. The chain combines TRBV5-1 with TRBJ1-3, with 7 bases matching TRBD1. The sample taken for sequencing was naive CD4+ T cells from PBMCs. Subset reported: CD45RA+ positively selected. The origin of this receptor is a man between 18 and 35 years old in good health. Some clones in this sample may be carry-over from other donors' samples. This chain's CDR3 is CASSGQGEGNTIYF. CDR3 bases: TGCGCCAGCAGCGGGCAGGGGGAAGGAAACACCATATATTTT.